These T cell receptor beta chains were read from a single sample in a study of response to subunit inactivated influenza vaccine. TCRdb re-derived calls from the RT-PCR reads in MiXCR, one entry per CDR3 protein. The sample lists approximately 700,000 distinct CDR3 sequences; around a sixth were seen once. This material consisted of PBMCs from blood, taken 11 to 12 days after vaccination. These receptors were obtained from a man aged 50 or older who received an inactivated influenza vaccine. CDR3s include the opening cysteine and the closing phenylalanine or tryptophan. The D gene is left open where the match is weak. For some rows the clone size is stated as once, few or many, or as a class when expanded; others skip it.

TRBJ2-7 | - | TRBD1 | TRBV7-9 | TGTGCCAGCAGCTACGGGACAGGCGACGAGCAGTACTTC | CASSYGTGDEQYF
TRBJ2-3 | - | - | TRBV7-9 | TGTGCCAGCAGCTTGGCAGGGCCAGATACGCAGTATTTT | CASSLAGPDTQYF
TRBJ2-5 | - | TRBD2 | TRBV11-1 | TGTGCCAGCAGCTTATGGCTAGCGGGGGGGAACTTGAAAGAGACCCAGTACTTC | CASSLWLAGGNLKETQYF
TRBJ1-1 | few | - | TRBV5-1 | TGCGCCAGCAGCGGTAAACAGGGTTCAGCTGAAGCTTTCTTT | CASSGKQGSAEAFF
TRBJ1-4 | few | - | TRBV7-9 | TGTGCCAGCAGCGAACAACAGGGTTCGGTTGAAAAACTGTTTTTT | CASSEQQGSVEKLFF
TRBJ2-5 | - | - | TRBV11-3 | TGTGCCAGCAGCTGGGGCCGGGACCATCAAGAGACCCAGTACTTC | CASSWGRDHQETQYF
TRBJ2-4 | - | TRBD1 | TRBV12-3/TRBV12-4 | TGTGCCAGCAGTTTATTGACAGGGCTAGCCAAAAACATTCAGTACTTC | CASSLLTGLAKNIQYF
TRBJ2-7 | - | - | TRBV6-2/TRBV6-3 | TGTGCCAGCAGCCCCATGTATTACGAGCAGTACTTC | CASSPMYYEQYF
TRBJ2-1 | few | TRBD1 | TRBV15 | TGTGCCACCGACCAGGGACAGGGGGCGTACAATGAGCAGTTCTTC | CATDQGQGAYNEQFF
TRBJ1-6 | few | TRBD1 | TRBV20-1 | TGCAGTGGGGGACAGGGGGATTCACCCCTCCACTTT | CSGGQGDSPLHF
TRBJ2-7 | few | - | TRBV5-1 | TGCGCCAGCAGCCCAAAACAGGGGGGGGACGAGCAGTACTTC | CASSPKQGGDEQYF
TRBJ2-7 | - | - | TRBV6-2/TRBV6-3 | TGTGCCAGCAGTTACGCTAGAATTTACGAGCAGTACTTC | CASSYARIYEQYF
TRBJ1-1 | - | - | TRBV7-2 | TGTGCCAGCAGCTCCATGGGGCAGAACACTGAAGCTTTCTTT | CASSSMGQNTEAFF
TRBJ1-6 | many | - | TRBV7-2 | TGTGCCAGCAGCTTAGGACAGGTGGTAGGTTCACCCCTCCACTTT | CASSLGQVVGSPLHF
TRBJ2-1 | - | TRBD2 | TRBV5-1 | TGCGCCAGCTTGGTGACTAGCGGGAGTACGGTTGAGCAGTTCTTC | CASLVTSGSTVEQFF
TRBJ1-5 | - | - | TRBV7-2 | TGTGCCAGCAGCCCTGGACGGGGGGCGAATCAGCCCCAGCATTTT | CASSPGRGANQPQHF
TRBJ2-7 | - | TRBD1 | TRBV10-3 | TGTGGGACAGGGAGCTCCTACGAGCAGTACTTC | CGTGSSYEQYF
TRBJ2-7 | few | - | TRBV5-5 | TGTGCCAGCAGCTGGGGGTTGGGGGCCGGCGAGCAGTACTTC | CASSWGLGAGEQYF
TRBJ1-1 | - | - | TRBV6-1 | TGTGCCAGCAGTGGGCCAACAGGGTACTCTGAAGCTTTCTTT | CASSGPTGYSEAFF
TRBJ1-1 | - | - | TRBV15 | TGTGCCACCAGCAAAGAGGGGTGGGTCACTGAAGCTTTCTTT | CATSKEGWVTEAFF
TRBJ2-1 | few | - | TRBV20-1 | TGCAGTGCTCGATTCCCCGGGGAGAGCGAGCAGTTCTTC | CSARFPGESEQFF
TRBJ2-7 | few | - | TRBV30 | TGTGCCTGGAGTGGCCCGGGTTTTGCCTACGAGCAGTACTTC | CAWSGPGFAYEQYF
TRBJ2-2 | - | - | TRBV6-1 | TGTGCCAGCAGCCCGGGACGGATTAGCACCGGGGAGCTGTTTTTT | CASSPGRISTGELFF
TRBJ2-1 | - | TRBD2 | TRBV14 | TGTGCCAGCAGTAGGACTAGCGGGGCTAGCTCCTACAATGAGCAGTTCTTC | CASSRTSGASSYNEQFF
TRBJ1-1 | few | TRBD1 | TRBV29-1 | TGCAGCGTCTCACCGGGGACAGTCAATGAAGCTTTCTTT | CSVSPGTVNEAFF
TRBJ2-2 | - | - | TRBV7-9 | TGTGCCAGCAGCGGGAGTTTCAACACCGGGGAGCTGTTTTTT | CASSGSFNTGELFF
TRBJ1-4 | few | - | TRBV12-3/TRBV12-4 | TGTGCCAGCAGCTTGAGCGGGCGGAATAATGAAAAACTGTTTTTT | CASSLSGRNNEKLFF